The 20 T cell receptor beta chains given below trace back to one sample, sequenced in a study of blood T cell repertoires in COVID-19. Only in-frame clones appear in the TCRdb table, and some are missing; sequencing was by immunoSEQ multiplex PCR. The sample comprises about 370,000 clones, roughly 92% of which are singletons, and 0.7% to 0.95% rests with the top ten. The sample was PBMCs or T cells enriched from blood (not recorded which). The source is a woman aged 35 to 49 who had been exposed to COVID-19.

The chain is built from TRBV6-2 or TRBV6-3 and TRBJ2-1; 8 positions agree with TRBD2. After removal of 5 bases from V and 6 bases from J, the junction contained 12 bases not matched to a gene. CDR3 size: 16 residues. Germline V gene sequence: CDR1 MNHEY, CDR2 SVGEGT. The CDR3 nucleotides are TGTGCCAGCAGTCCCCTAGCGGGTTACGCCTTCAATGAGCAGTTCTTC. Translation gives CASSPLAGYAFNEQFF.

V gene TRBV5-1 combines with J gene TRBJ1-2; 8 nucleotides agree with TRBD1. V shed 3 bases and J 0 bases; nucleotides not matched to a gene: 7. The CDR3 totals 16 residues. Germline assignment: CDR1 SGHRS and CDR2 YFSETQ. The CDR3 spells CASSSGTGLANYGYTF. CDR3 sequence (DNA): TGCGCCAGCAGCTCCGGGACAGGCTTGGCTAACTATGGCTACACCTTC.

The chain links TRBV24-1 to TRBJ2-3, with TRBD1 matching 9 bases. Germline CDR1 reads KGHDR; CDR2 reads SFDVKD. With V trimmed by 4 bases and J by 3 bases, 4 bases remained unmatched. This CDR3 has 15 amino acids. CDR3 in DNA: TGTGCCACCAGTGACTTGACAGGGGGAACAGATACGCAGTATTTT. Its translation is CATSDLTGGTDTQYF.

The chain employs TRBV25-1 and TRBJ1-1; D uncertain. The CDR3 extends over 12 amino acids. CDR1 is MGHDK and CDR2 is SYGVNS in the germline V gene. The V gene lost 4 bases and the J gene lost 1 base, with 4 bases spanning the gap. This CDR3 reads CASSGGNTEAFF. For the CDR3, the DNA is TGTGCCAGCAGTGGAGGGAACACTGAAGCTTTCTTT.

V is TRBV18 and J is TRBJ1-1, with a weak D call TRBD1 (6 bases). The V end lost 3 bases, the J end lost 11 bases, and 19 bases lay between the germline ends. The CDR3 is 14 residues long. Germline V gene sequence: CDR1 KGHSH, CDR2 LQKENI. CDR3 sequence: CASSPSREGVGAFF. CDR3 DNA: TGTGCCAGCTCACCTTCGAGGGAGGGGGTGGGCGCTTTCTTT. The whole variable domain, remainder taken from reference TRBV18 and TRBJ1-1, is NAGVMQNPRHLVRRRGQEARLRCSPMKGHSHVYWYRQLPEEGLKFMVYLQKENIIDESGMPKERFSAEFPKEGPSILRIQQVVRGDSAAYFCASSPSREGVGAFFGQGTRLTVV.

This chain joins TRBV11-3 and TRBJ1-3; tentative D call: TRBD1 (6 bases). CDR1 SGHNT and CDR2 YENEEA come from the germline V gene. The CDR3 consists of 15 residues. Deletions cut 2 bases from V and 3 bases from J, with 11 bases between. The CDR3 reads CASSLTGSNGNTIYF. DNA of the CDR3: TGTGCCAGCAGCTTAACAGGGAGTAATGGAAACACCATATATTTT.

This clone came up once. The V gene is TRBV6-9, the J gene TRBJ1-1; D is uncertain. Germline V CDR1 and CDR2: MNHGY, SVAAGI. Trimming cost V 1 base and J 2 bases, with 20 bases left between them. This CDR3 is 18 amino acids long. DNA for the CDR3: TGTGCCAGCAGTTATTTCCCCCCCCTCGGGGAGCCAAACACTGAAGCTTTCTTT. It specifies CASSYFPPLGEPNTEAFF.

The V gene is TRBV10-1, the J gene TRBJ2-7, with 8 bases matching TRBD1. Germline V gene sequence: CDR1 WNHNN, CDR2 SYGVQD (reference sequence). V was pared by 5 bases and J by 3 bases, with 6 bases of the junction left unmatched. The CDR3 length is 14 residues. The DNA of the CDR3 is TGCGCCAGCAGTTCCCGGGACAGGAGCTACGAGCAGTACTTC. The encoded protein is CASSSRDRSYEQYF.

The V call is TRBV30, the J call TRBJ1-4, with D maybe TRBD1 (5 bases). V was cut by 2 bases and J by 8 bases, with 18 bases left in between. The CDR3 covers 15 residues. Germline CDR1 and CDR2: GTSNPN and SVGIG (reference sequence). The CDR3 reads CAWSPPGKGHEKLFF. The CDR3 region has the DNA TGTGCCTGGAGTCCTCCCGGAAAGGGGCACGAAAAACTGTTTTTT.

This sequence joins TRBV9 and TRBJ1-2; 11 nucleotides agree with TRBD1. The germline gives CDR1 SGDLS, CDR2 YYNGEE. J gave up 3 bases and V 0 bases, and 10 bases lay outside the gene matches. The CDR3 is made up of 18 amino acids. The CDR3 region is CASSVVGGQGVRDYGYTF. The CDR3 DNA reads TGTGCCAGCAGCGTAGTTGGGGGACAGGGGGTAAGAGACTATGGCTACACCTTC.

This CDR3 reads CASSRDRNQPQHF. Written as DNA, the CDR3 is TGTGCCAGCAGCAGGGACAGAAATCAGCCCCAGCATTTT. The J gene is TRBJ1-5, the V gene TRBV12-3 or TRBV12-4; 7 bases match TRBD1. The V and J ends lost 6 bases and 4 bases, in that order; junction bases with no gene match: 3. The CDR3 runs 13 residues.

This chain connects TRBV6-2 or TRBV6-3 to TRBJ2-2; unclear D gene. CDR1 and CDR2 from the germline V gene are MNHEY and SVGEGT. CDR3 length equals 15 residues. V was cut by 4 bases and J by 8 bases, with 17 bases left in between. The CDR3 DNA is TGTGCCAGCAGTTCCCCCCGTCTTGTGTTGGGGGAGCTGTTTTTT. Protein product: CASSSPRLVLGELFF.

This clone was counted between two and nine times. CDR3 sequence: CASSFRRRNNEQFF. CDR3 nucleotide sequence: TGTGCCAGCAGCTTTAGGAGACGGAACAATGAGCAGTTCTTC. The chain couples TRBV11-3 to TRBJ2-1; no clear D gene. CDR1 and CDR2 (germline): SGHNT, YENEEA. The CDR3 is made up of 14 amino acids. V lost 3 bases to trimming and J lost 5 bases, with 11 bases between them.

The rearrangement uses TRBV14 and TRBJ2-1, with a weak D call TRBD2 (6 bases). CDR3 length: 12 amino acids. Germline assignment: CDR1 SGHDN and CDR2 FVKESK. The germline V and J ends were trimmed by 2 bases and 15 bases, with 14 bases remaining between them. In DNA form, the CDR3 reads TGTGCCAGCAGCCAACGGGACTCACGCCGGTTCTTC. Its translation: CASSQRDSRRFF.

The chain is built from TRBV7-9 and TRBJ1-6; D gene unclear. CDR3 length equals 15 residues. V lost 1 base, J lost 0 bases, and 4 bases lay in between. From germline, CDR1 is SEHNR and CDR2 FQNEAQ (reference sequence). CDR3 nucleotide sequence: TGTGCCAGCAGCTTAGGCGGCTCCTATAATTCACCCCTCCACTTT. Its translation: CASSLGGSYNSPLHF.

V and J are TRBV19 and TRBJ1-1; the D is unclear. Germline V lookup: CDR1 LNHDA, CDR2 SQIVND (reference sequence). With 5 bases removed from V and 12 bases from J, the gap between germline ends came to 13 bases. CDR3 size: 11 residues. Written as DNA, the CDR3 is TGTGCCAGTAGTCGACTTGAGAAAACTTTCTTT. This translates into CASSRLEKTFF.

The CDR3 region is CASSAEGQGPNNEQFF. DNA of the CDR3: TGTGCCAGCAGCGCGGAGGGACAGGGACCTAACAATGAGCAGTTCTTC. V gene TRBV7-9 combines with J gene TRBJ2-1, with 9 bases matching TRBD1. The J segment lost 5 bases and the V segment lost 5 bases, leaving 10 bases of the junction unmatched. Germline CDR1 reads SEHNR; CDR2 reads FQNEAQ (reference sequence). The CDR3 extends over 16 amino acids.

The chain couples TRBV7-3 to TRBJ2-5; TRBD1 matches 8 bases. Trimming removed 5 bases from V and 5 bases from J; junction bases left unmatched: 10. This CDR3 spans 15 amino acids. Germline lookup yields CDR1 SGHTA and CDR2 FQGTGA. CDR3 region: CASSPGTGKGETQYF. DNA of the CDR3: TGTGCCAGCAGCCCCGGGACAGGCAAGGGGGAGACCCAGTACTTC.

This clone showed up just a few times. The V call is TRBV30, the J call TRBJ2-7; 9 positions agree with TRBD2. Germline-derived CDR1 and CDR2 are GTSNPN and SVGIG (reference sequence). The CDR3 is made up of 14 amino acids. Trimming at V came to 0 bases and at J to 4 bases, leaving 4 bases not matched to a gene. CDR3 DNA: TGTGCCTGGAGTGTGGTTAGCGGGAGTTACGAGCAGTACTTC. Amino acids: CAWSVVSGSYEQYF.

The gene calls are TRBV5-1 and TRBJ1-1, with a weak D call TRBD1 (6 bases). The CDR3 spans 15 residues. Per germline, CDR1 SGHRS and CDR2 YFSETQ. Trimming shortened V by 4 bases and J by 0 bases, and 13 bases separated the two germline ends. The chain's CDR3 is CASSPTGQLNTEAFF. CDR3 DNA sequence: TGCGCCAGCAGCCCAACGGGACAATTGAACACTGAAGCTTTCTTT.